Each of the 21 T cell receptor beta chains below was sequenced from the same sample in a study of T cell responses to AZD1222 COVID-19 vaccine. The table came from immunoSEQ multiplex PCR; TCRdb's copy has only in-frame clones and leaves some out. The sample carries 150,000 or so clones, 91% recorded once. This material consisted of peripheral blood, taken 28 days after the second AZD1222 dose. Receptors were obtained from an adult who received the AZD1222 COVID-19 vaccine.

The V gene is TRBV5-1, the J gene TRBJ1-3, with TRBD1 identical over 7 bases. Per the germline V gene, CDR1 is SGHRS and CDR2 is YFSETQ. Germline trimming cut 0 bases from V and 2 bases from J; bases unmatched to any gene: 5. CDR3 length: 16 amino acids. CDR3 sequence (DNA): TGCGCCAGCAGCTTGGCCAGCAGGGGGACTGGAAACACCATATATTTT. This gives the protein CASSLASRGTGNTIYF.

To note about this clone: The same CDR3 also results from other DNA sequences found in this sample. The rearrangement links TRBV5-4 to TRBJ1-1; D may be TRBD1 (5 bases). Germline loops: CDR1 SGHNT, CDR2 YYREEE (reference sequence). This CDR3 comprises 14 residues. Trimming stripped 1 base from V and 0 bases from J, with 7 bases between. Here the CDR3 reads CASSLQGMNTEAFF. The CDR3 region has the DNA TGTGCCAGCAGCTTGCAGGGAATGAACACTGAAGCTTTCTTT.

The chain combines TRBV6-1 with TRBJ2-6; a possible D gene is TRBD1 (6 bases). The germline V gene encodes CDR1 MNHNS and CDR2 SASEGT. V was cut by 3 bases and J by 1 base, with 16 bases left in between. The CDR3 sequence is 18 residues long. The CDR3 region is CASSEPLGARSGANVLTF. Written as DNA, the CDR3 is TGTGCCAGCAGTGAGCCACTGGGGGCTAGGTCTGGGGCCAACGTCCTGACTTTC.

The chain uses TRBV30 and TRBJ1-2; tentative D call: TRBD1 (5 bases). V was shortened by 5 bases and J by 4 bases, with 14 bases between the two germline ends. Germline-derived CDR1 and CDR2 are GTSNPN and SVGIG (reference sequence). The CDR3 runs to 13 residues. CDR3 DNA sequence: TGTGCCTGGTTTCCAGGGATTAGCTATGGCTACACCTTC. Its translation: CAWFPGISYGYTF.

This chain joins TRBV27 and TRBJ1-2; 10 nucleotides align to TRBD1. Losses at the gene ends were 4 bases for V and 4 bases for J; bases not matched to a gene: 3. The CDR3 spans 14 residues. The germline CDR1 and CDR2 sequences are MNHEY and SMNVEV (reference sequence). This CDR3 reads CASSSGDRGYGYTF. The CDR3 DNA is TGTGCCAGCAGTTCCGGGGACAGGGGCTATGGCTACACCTTC.

The J gene is TRBJ1-4, the V gene TRBV6-5; no clear D. CDR1 and CDR2 from the germline V gene are MNHEY and SVGAGI. V lost 0 bases and J lost 8, with 13 bases in between. CDR3 size: 15 residues. CDR3 protein: CASSYSLGLGEKLFF. CDR3 sequence (DNA): TGTGCCAGCAGTTACTCGTTAGGGCTAGGCGAAAAACTGTTTTTT.

The chain has TRBV6-2 or TRBV6-3 and TRBJ2-3; D might be TRBD2 (6 bases). The CDR3 contains 15 residues. From germline, CDR1 is MNHEY and CDR2 SVGEGT. V was trimmed by 6 bases and J by 1 base, leaving 14 bases between them. CDR3 nucleotides: TGTGCCAGCAGCCCTCTAGCGTTGGGCACAGATACGCAGTATTTT. This sequence encodes CASSPLALGTDTQYF.

The V call is TRBV7-9, the J call TRBJ1-2, with 8 nucleotides matching TRBD1. The CDR3 totals 16 residues. Germline V gene lookup returns CDR1 SEHNR and CDR2 FQNEAQ (reference sequence). V lost 2 bases and J lost 4; bases outside the gene matches: 9. CDR3 loop: CASSLSATGVPYGYTF. The DNA for the CDR3 is TGTGCCAGCAGCTTAAGTGCGACAGGGGTCCCCTATGGCTACACCTTC.

The V gene is TRBV6-4, the J gene TRBJ1-1; D unresolved. Trimming took off 6 bases at V and 0 bases at J, with 8 bases between the two ends. CDR1 MRHNA and CDR2 SNTAGT come from the germline V gene. This CDR3 has 13 residues. The CDR3 region has the DNA TGTGCCAGCAGACAAAATATGAACACTGAAGCTTTCTTT. This codes for CASRQNMNTEAFF.

This clone was recorded only once. The chain recombines TRBV7-3 with TRBJ2-7; TRBD2 is a possible D gene (6 bases). V was trimmed by 4 bases and J by 5 bases, leaving 12 bases between them. The CDR3 runs to 13 residues. In germline, CDR1 is SGHTA, CDR2 FQGTGA. Here the CDR3 DNA reads TGTGCCAGCAGCTCCGGGAGTACGAACGAGCAGTACTTC. The encoded protein is CASSSGSTNEQYF.

V gene TRBV7-8 combines with J gene TRBJ2-5; D might be TRBD2 (6 bases). The V gene's germline CDR1 is SGHVS and CDR2 FQNEAQ. Trimming took 1 base from V and 0 from J, leaving 15 bases between them. CDR3 length: 17 residues. The CDR3 sequence is CASSLEVVRGNQETQYF. The CDR3 bases are TGTGCCAGCAGCTTAGAGGTGGTCCGGGGGAACCAAGAGACCCAGTACTTC.

This chain joins TRBV27 and TRBJ2-4; 8 bases are a match to TRBD1. The V segment lost 7 bases and the J segment 3 bases; nucleotides outside the gene matches: 8. The CDR3 is made up of 15 amino acids. In germline, CDR1 is MNHEY, CDR2 SMNVEV (reference sequence). DNA for the CDR3: TGTGCCAGCACCCAACAGGGGGAAGGCAAAAACATTCAGTACTTC. Translation gives CASTQQGEGKNIQYF.

The table lists this clone with a few counts. The chain links TRBV2 to TRBJ2-5; the match to TRBD2 covers 13 bases. The CDR3 is 17 residues long. J was trimmed by 1 base and V by 5 bases; bases with no gene match: 7. Germline V gives CDR1 SNHLY, CDR2 FYNNEI. The CDR3 region is CASSQPGTSGVQETQYF. In DNA form, the CDR3 reads TGTGCCAGCAGTCAGCCAGGGACTAGCGGGGTCCAAGAGACCCAGTACTTC.

The V and J genes are TRBV11-2 and TRBJ1-1, with no clear D. The CDR3 is made up of 13 amino acids. Germline assignment: CDR1 SGHAT and CDR2 FQNNGV. V dropped 10 bases and J dropped 3 bases, with 15 bases sitting between them. As DNA, the CDR3 is TGTGCCACCCGCAAACCGGGGTACACTGAAGCTTTCTTT. It codes for CATRKPGYTEAFF.

This rearrangement joins TRBV18 to TRBJ1-1, with 12 bases lining up with TRBD1. The CDR3 sequence is 16 residues long. V trimming: 4 bases; J trimming: 1 base; junction bases outside the gene matches: 4. CDR1 KGHSH and CDR2 LQKENI come from the germline V gene. CDR3 DNA sequence: TGTGCCAGCTCACTGGGGGACAGGGGGCGGAACACTGAAGCTTTCTTT. Its protein is CASSLGDRGRNTEAFF.

This clone was recorded a few times. The chain combines TRBV29-1 with TRBJ1-1; D may be TRBD1 (6 bases). This CDR3 has 13 amino acids. From germline, CDR1 is SQVTM and CDR2 ANQGSEA. V lost 7 bases to trimming and J lost 0 bases, with 12 bases between them. CDR3 nucleotides: TGCAGCGGTACCAGGGGTATGAACACTGAAGCTTTCTTT. It yields the protein CSGTRGMNTEAFF.

The chain links TRBV7-9 to TRBJ2-7; D possibly corresponds to TRBD1 (5 bases). Trimming removed 1 base at V and 3 bases at J, with 10 bases between. The CDR3 consists of 14 residues. CDR1 SEHNR and CDR2 FQNEAQ come from the germline V gene (reference sequence). CDR3 residues: CASSLGRANYEQYF. DNA for the CDR3: TGTGCCAGCAGCTTAGGCAGGGCAAACTACGAGCAGTACTTC.

The V and J genes are TRBV14 and TRBJ2-5; D is uncertain. V was shortened by 5 bases and J by 8 bases, with 18 bases between the two germline ends. Germline V lookup: CDR1 SGHDN, CDR2 FVKESK. The CDR3 is made up of 14 amino acids. Written as DNA, the CDR3 is TGTGCCAGCAGCGTGTCAAGGGCTGGGGTCACCCAGTACTTC. Its protein product is CASSVSRAGVTQYF.

The CDR3: CASRTSGGTDTQYF. CDR3 coding DNA: TGTGCCAGCAGGACTAGCGGGGGCACAGATACGCAGTATTTT. V gene TRBV2 combines with J gene TRBJ2-3; 11 nucleotides match TRBD2. V shed 6 bases, J shed 1 base, and the junction held 0 bases outside the gene matches. The germline CDR1 and CDR2 sequences are SNHLY and FYNNEI. The length of the CDR3 is 14 residues.

V and J are TRBV30 and TRBJ1-3; maybe TRBD1 (5 bases). Germline-derived CDR1 and CDR2 are GTSNPN and SVGIG (reference sequence). The CDR3 length is 15 residues. Trimming took off 3 bases at V and 4 bases at J, with 16 bases between the two ends. CDR3 nucleotides: TGTGCCTGGAGCGCCGGGGCCGCGGTGGGAAACACCATATATTTT. Residues: CAWSAGAAVGNTIYF.

This chain links TRBV11-2 with TRBJ1-6; D is uncertain. Germline V gives CDR1 SGHAT, CDR2 FQNNGV. V gave up 4 bases and J gave up 0 bases, with 16 bases separating them. This CDR3 region has 18 residues. The CDR3 here is CASSSVAPRSSYNSPLHF. CDR3 bases: TGTGCCAGCAGCTCGGTAGCACCCAGGAGCTCCTATAATTCACCCCTCCACTTT.